The rows below give T cell receptor beta chains drawn from one sample of a study of shared clonotypes between healthy human individuals. Libraries were prepared by immunoSEQ multiplex PCR; TCRdb keeps only in-frame clonotypes and omits some of them. The data show fewer than 700,000 clones, 85% to 95% seen once. Sequencing was carried out using naive CD8+ T cells sorted from blood. The receptor set was obtained from a woman aged 25 to 39 in good health. CDR3s include the opening cysteine and the closing phenylalanine or tryptophan. The order of the fields is V gene, CDR3 length, D gene, CDR3 protein. The D gene is left open where the match is weak.

>TRBV28|11|-
CASSWTVEQYF
>TRBV2|15|TRBD2
CASSEASGSYYEQYF
>TRBV29-1|11|-
CSADDSYEQYF
>TRBV5-1|15|-
CASSAYRTGANVLTF
>TRBV4-1|15|-
CASSHPTGNTDTQYF
>TRBV27|16|-
CASSLGRRDSYNEQFF
>TRBV5-6|15|TRBD2
CASSLTSGSSYEQYF
>TRBV2|16|TRBD2
CASSEPGLAGKETQYF
>TRBV5-6|12|-
CASSLGTYEQYF
>TRBV7-9|12|-
CASSRTDYEQYF
>TRBV7-9|13|TRBD1
CASSRGQGYEQYF
>TRBV11-1|13|-
CASTPRNTDTQYF
>TRBV4-1|15|-
CASSQEGGHSYEQYF
>TRBV18|13|-
CASSPEGPYEQYF
>TRBV6-5|15|-
CASSYTGGSQETQYF
>TRBV7-9|16|TRBD1
CASSHGAGTGIHEQYF
>TRBV7-9|15|TRBD1
CASSPYGTGNEKLFF
>TRBV28|14|-
CASSVAFSNQPQHF
>TRBV11-2|15|TRBD1
CASSSDRGLNTEAFF
>TRBV5-1|18|TRBD2
CASSLGLSGLGSNYEQYF
>TRBV4-1|16|-
CASSRTSLGGDTEAFF
>TRBV10-1|12|-
CASSESYGELFF
>TRBV7-8|16|TRBD1
CASSWYRDRGLETQYF
>TRBV13|14|-
CASSLVLAGDTQYF
>TRBV7-9|14|TRBD1
CASSLEDRGYEQYF
>TRBV27|14|TRBD2
CASSLSGRFYEQYF
>TRBV15|15|-
CATSDGASGNTEAFF
>TRBV6-1|13|-
CASSGVPDTEAFF
>TRBV7-6|17|-
CASSLGVPGSPYNEQFF
>TRBV6-1|13|TRBD2
CASRPAGGYEQYF
>TRBV5-8|15|-
CASSADRVNYNEQFF
>TRBV7-9|15|-
CASSFTGGAVDTQYF
>TRBV15|16|-
CATSRDPGHLNTEAFF
>TRBV30|12|-
CAWSVWADTQYF
>TRBV28|15|-
CASSWRGAGGNTIYF
>TRBV7-2|18|-
CASSRKVIVGVDNNEQFF
>TRBV27|13|TRBD2
CASSGLAGREQYF
>TRBV19|12|-
CASSFGNAEAFF
>TRBV5-1|15|TRBD1
CASSLQGQGQETQYF
>TRBV6-4|15|TRBD2
CASSDTGLAGDTQYF
>TRBV27|16|TRBD1
CASGPVSGQGPAVAFF
>TRBV5-6|18|-
CASSSPGNKQGIAYEQYF
>TRBV10-3|13|TRBD2
CAVGTSGLNEQFF
>TRBV19|17|-
CASSIVGWGGLNQPQHF
>TRBV28|15|-
CASSTRTASTDTQYF
>TRBV29-1|12|TRBD1
CSTGTGTYEQYF
>TRBV6-5|12|-
CATAVGADTQYF
>TRBV2|13|-
CASRARGNQPQHF
>TRBV27|14|TRBD1
CASSPGQGWNTIYF
>TRBV28|16|TRBD2
CASSLRTSGSMETQYF
>TRBV29-1|15|TRBD2
CSARLAGGNTGELFF
>TRBV27|13|TRBD1
CASSLFQGAGYTF
>TRBV19|15|TRBD1
CASSLNRGRTYEQYF
>TRBV12-1|16|-
CASSFVVLALIDEQFF
>TRBV28|15|TRBD2
CASSLAGLAGYEQYF
>TRBV6-6|16|TRBD2
CASSILAGGPGDEQFF
>TRBV10-3|15|TRBD1
CAISAEDRAFYGYTF
>TRBV19|14|-
CASSIRTAKNGYTF
>TRBV4-1|13|TRBD1
CASSQNRGHGYTF